These 15 T cell receptor beta chains came from one sample sequenced in a study of T cell repertoires in ileal Crohn's disease (dated by TCRdb to between 2018 and 2021). The library was produced with the immunoSEQ multiplex PCR assay. The immuneACCESS repertoire file appears here via TCRdb, limited to in-frame rearrangements. These files lack a portion of the clones; in checked studies, under half of the deficit traces to unresolved V genes, and the cause of the others is not known. This sample is represented by under 7,500 clones; approximately 95% of them were singletons. The ten top clones hold around 0.31% of the sample. The sequencing sample was made of ileal tissue. The receptors here all came from an adult with Crohn's disease.

The chain is built from TRBV29-1 and TRBJ2-7; D gene uncertain. This CDR3 is 12 amino acids long. Germline V gene data show CDR1 as SQVTM and CDR2 as ANQGSEA. The V gene lost 4 bases and the J gene lost 1 base, with 8 bases spanning the gap. CDR3 protein: CSVVWQSYEQYF. The CDR3 bases are TGCAGCGTTGTGTGGCAATCCTACGAGCAGTACTTC.

The genes are TRBV7-9 and TRBJ2-3; weak D call: TRBD2 (6 bases). Germline V gene data show CDR1 as SEHNR and CDR2 as FQNEAQ (reference sequence). The CDR3 totals 16 residues. The V end was cut by 1 base, the J end by 2 bases, with 13 bases between. The CDR3 sequence is CASSLGFGTDTDTQYF. In DNA, the CDR3 is TGTGCCAGCAGCTTAGGATTTGGGACTGACACAGATACGCAGTATTTT. The whole variable domain, filled in from reference TRBV7-9 and TRBJ2-3, reads DTGVSQNPRHKITKRGQNVTFRCDPISEHNRLYWYRQTLGQGPEFLTYFQNEAQLEKSRLLSDRFSAERPKGSFSTLEIQRTEQGDSAMYLCASSLGFGTDTDTQYFGPGTRLTVL.

Here the CDR3 reads CASSLSMSGGTYEQYV. In DNA, the CDR3 is TGTGCCAGCAGCTTATCCATGAGCGGGGGTACCTACGAGCAGTACGTC. V is TRBV7-9 and J is TRBJ2-7; 8 bases match TRBD2. The CDR3 is made up of 16 amino acids. V trimming: 2 bases; J trimming: 2 bases; junction bases outside the gene matches: 8. The germline V gene has CDR1 SEHNR and CDR2 FQNEAQ (reference sequence).

The rearrangement links TRBV2 to TRBJ1-1; 11 nucleotides match TRBD1. Per the germline V gene, CDR1 is SNHLY and CDR2 is FYNNEI. V lost 6 bases, J lost 11 bases, and 5 bases stayed unmatched. The CDR3 spans 12 residues. The CDR3 sequence is CASSEDRGPAFF. As DNA, the CDR3 is TGTGCCAGCAGCGAGGACAGGGGGCCCGCTTTCTTT.

The J gene is TRBJ2-7, the V gene TRBV28; 8 bases line up with TRBD2. The CDR3 covers 14 residues. Germline CDR1 and CDR2: MDHEN and SYDVKM. With 6 bases clipped from V and 0 bases from J, the junction kept 4 bases outside the gene matches. The CDR3 DNA is TGTGCCAGCAGCCCCGGGACTAGCTCCTACGAGCAGTACGTC. It specifies CASSPGTSSYEQYV.

The rearrangement uses TRBV11-2 and TRBJ1-5, with D maybe TRBD1 (5 bases). The CDR3 is made up of 15 amino acids. Germline V gene data show CDR1 as SGHAT and CDR2 as FQNNGV. Trimming stripped 1 base from V and 0 bases from J, with 7 bases between. CDR3 amino acids: CASSLGGVSNQPQHF. Written as DNA, the CDR3 is TGTGCCAGCAGCTTAGGGGGGGTTAGCAATCAGCCCCAGCATTTT. The complete variable domain, with remaining parts taken from reference TRBV11-2 and TRBJ1-5, reads EAGVAQSPRYKIIEKRQSVAFWCNPISGHATLYWYQQILGQGPKLLIQFQNNGVVDDSQLPKDRFSAERLKGVDSTLKIQPAKLEDSAVYLCASSLGGVSNQPQHFGDGTRLSIL.

The chain joins TRBV19 to TRBJ2-3; 10 bases agree with TRBD1. In germline, CDR1 is LNHDA, CDR2 SQIVND (reference sequence). With 6 bases clipped from V and 4 bases from J, the junction kept 10 bases outside the gene matches. CDR3 length equals 16 residues. CDR3 amino acids: CASSPRTGGKADTQYF. DNA for the CDR3: TGTGCCAGTAGCCCCCGGACAGGGGGGAAGGCAGATACGCAGTATTTT. Using reference TRBV19 and TRBJ2-3 for the parts outside the CDR3, the full variable domain is DGGITQSPKYLFRKEGQNVTLSCEQNLNHDAMYWYRQDPGQGLRLIYYSQIVNDFQKGDIAEGYSVSREKKESFPLTVTSAQKNPTAFYLCASSPRTGGKADTQYFGPGTRLTVL.

The rearrangement uses TRBV7-3 and TRBJ2-2; D possibly corresponds to TRBD2 (5 bases). Germline CDR1 and CDR2: SGHTA and FQGTGA. CDR3 length: 13 amino acids. Trimming left V 2 bases short and J 7 bases short, with 8 bases between. The CDR3 DNA is TGTGCCAGCAGCTTACTAGCTGGCGGGGAGCTGTTTTTT. Residues: CASSLLAGGELFF. The whole variable domain, filled in from reference TRBV7-3 and TRBJ2-2, reads GAGVSQTPSNKVTEKGKYVELRCDPISGHTALYWYRQSLGQGPEFLIYFQGTGAADDSGLPNDRFFAVRPEGSVSTLKIQRTERGDSAVYLCASSLLAGGELFFGEGSRLTVL.

This clone was recorded once. This chain uses TRBV18 with TRBJ1-1; TRBD1 matches at 7 bases. The CDR3 totals 15 residues. Germline loops: CDR1 KGHSH, CDR2 LQKENI. V lost 1 base and J lost 1; bases outside the gene matches: 3. The CDR3 DNA reads TGTGCCAGCTCACCACAGGGGGCGCGGAACACTGAAGCTTTCTTT. It specifies CASSPQGARNTEAFF. The complete variable domain, with remaining parts taken from reference TRBV18 and TRBJ1-1, reads NAGVMQNPRHLVRRRGQEARLRCSPMKGHSHVYWYRQLPEEGLKFMVYLQKENIIDESGMPKERFSAEFPKEGPSILRIQQVVRGDSAAYFCASSPQGARNTEAFFGQGTRLTVV.

This clone was detected a few times. The V and J genes are TRBV28 and TRBJ2-7, with TRBD1 matching over 7 bases. The CDR3 has 15 residues. With 5 bases clipped from V and 4 bases from J, the junction kept 11 bases outside the gene matches. Germline lookup yields CDR1 MDHEN and CDR2 SYDVKM. The CDR3 nucleotides read TGTGCCAGCAGTGCCCCGGGACAGTGGGTATACGAGCAGTACTTC. Amino acids: CASSAPGQWVYEQYF.

This sequence joins TRBV6-5 and TRBJ1-1; D uncertain. The CDR3 covers 15 residues. With 4 bases removed from V and 1 base from J, the gap between germline ends came to 13 bases. Germline lookup yields CDR1 MNHEY and CDR2 SVGAGI. CDR3 protein: CASSFRGGGNTEAFF. CDR3 DNA sequence: TGTGCCAGCAGTTTCCGGGGAGGAGGGAACACTGAAGCTTTCTTT.

The rearrangement links TRBV5-1 to TRBJ1-2; weak D call: TRBD1 (6 bases). Between the trimmed V and J ends, which lost 0 bases and 13 bases, there was a span of 16 bases. From germline, CDR1 is SGHRS and CDR2 YFSETQ. The CDR3 totals 13 residues. The CDR3: CASSLDTGKSGTF. DNA for the CDR3: TGCGCCAGCAGCTTGGACACAGGGAAAAGCGGCACCTTC.

The chain recombines TRBV29-1 with TRBJ2-3; 12 positions agree with TRBD2. This CDR3 has 13 residues. Per the germline V gene, CDR1 is SQVTM and CDR2 is ANQGSEA. Trimming at V came to 8 bases and at J to 5 bases, leaving 5 bases not matched to a gene. CDR3 DNA: TGCAGCACTAGCGGGGGGCCAGTAGATACGCAGTATTTT. This sequence encodes CSTSGGPVDTQYF.

In DNA form, the CDR3 reads TGCGCCAGCGGCGCTAGCGGGGGATCTGAAAAACTGTTTTTT. Translating it yields CASGASGGSEKLFF. The chain carries TRBV5-1 and TRBJ1-4, with D maybe TRBD1 (5 bases). V lost 7 bases and J 7 bases, leaving 17 bases between the germline ends. This CDR3 comprises 14 residues. Germline V CDR1 and CDR2: SGHRS, YFSETQ.

This rearrangement joins TRBV14 to TRBJ2-5, with 7 positions matching TRBD1. CDR3 size: 16 residues. The germline V gene has CDR1 SGHDN and CDR2 FVKESK. The trim removed 4 bases at V and 5 bases at J, leaving 13 bases unmatched. CDR3 amino acids: CASSPPGTVGRETQYF. CDR3 coding DNA: TGTGCCAGCAGCCCCCCCGGGACAGTAGGTCGGGAGACCCAGTACTTC.